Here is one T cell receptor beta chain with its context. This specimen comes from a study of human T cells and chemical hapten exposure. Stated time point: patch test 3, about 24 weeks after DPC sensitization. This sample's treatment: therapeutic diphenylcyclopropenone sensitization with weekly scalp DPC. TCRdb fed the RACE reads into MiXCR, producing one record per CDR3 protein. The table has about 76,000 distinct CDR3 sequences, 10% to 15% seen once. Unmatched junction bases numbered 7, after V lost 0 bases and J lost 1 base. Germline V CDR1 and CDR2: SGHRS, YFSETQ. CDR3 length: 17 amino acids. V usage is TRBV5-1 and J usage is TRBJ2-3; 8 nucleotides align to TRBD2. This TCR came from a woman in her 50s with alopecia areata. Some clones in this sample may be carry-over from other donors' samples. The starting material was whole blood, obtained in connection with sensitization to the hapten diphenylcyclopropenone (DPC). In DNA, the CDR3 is TGCGCCAGCAGCTTGGCCCCCAGCGGGAGAGGCACAGATACGCAGTATTTT. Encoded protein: CASSLAPSGRGTDTQYF.